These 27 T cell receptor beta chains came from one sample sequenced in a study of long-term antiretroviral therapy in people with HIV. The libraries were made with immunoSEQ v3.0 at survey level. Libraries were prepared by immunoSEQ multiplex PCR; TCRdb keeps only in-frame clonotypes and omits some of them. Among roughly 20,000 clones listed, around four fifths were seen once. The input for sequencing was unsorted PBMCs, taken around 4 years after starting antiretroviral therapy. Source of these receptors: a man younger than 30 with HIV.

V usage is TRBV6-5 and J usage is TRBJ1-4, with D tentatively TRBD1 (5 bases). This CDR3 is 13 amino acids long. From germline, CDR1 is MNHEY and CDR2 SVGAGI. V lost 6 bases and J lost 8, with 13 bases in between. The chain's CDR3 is CASSFRREEKLFF. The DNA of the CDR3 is TGTGCCAGCAGCTTTCGCAGGGAGGAAAAACTGTTTTTT.

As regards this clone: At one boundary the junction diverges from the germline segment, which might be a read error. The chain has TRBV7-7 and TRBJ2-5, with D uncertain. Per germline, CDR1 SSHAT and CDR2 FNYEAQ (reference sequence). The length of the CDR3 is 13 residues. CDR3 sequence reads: CASSLGSYETQYF. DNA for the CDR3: TGTGCTAGCAGCTTAGGATCGTATGAGACCCAGTACTTC.

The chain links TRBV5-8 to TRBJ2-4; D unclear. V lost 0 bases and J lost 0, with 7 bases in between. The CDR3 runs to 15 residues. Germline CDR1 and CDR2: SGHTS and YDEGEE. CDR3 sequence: CASSLGSIAKNIQYF. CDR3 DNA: TGTGCCAGCAGCTTGGGGTCCATAGCCAAAAACATTCAGTACTTC.

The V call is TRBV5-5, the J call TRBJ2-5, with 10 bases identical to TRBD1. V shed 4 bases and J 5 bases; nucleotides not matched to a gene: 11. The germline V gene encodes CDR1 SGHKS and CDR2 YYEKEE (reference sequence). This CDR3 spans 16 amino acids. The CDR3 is CASSPGTGVEGETQYF. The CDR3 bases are TGTGCCAGCAGCCCTGGGACAGGGGTGGAGGGGGAGACCCAGTACTTC. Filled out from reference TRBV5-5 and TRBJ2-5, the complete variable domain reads DAGVTQSPTHLIKTRGQQVTLRCSPISGHKSVSWYQQVLGQGPQFIFQYYEKEERGRGNFPDRFSARQFPNYSSELNVNALLLGDSALYLCASSPGTGVEGETQYFGPGTRLLVL.

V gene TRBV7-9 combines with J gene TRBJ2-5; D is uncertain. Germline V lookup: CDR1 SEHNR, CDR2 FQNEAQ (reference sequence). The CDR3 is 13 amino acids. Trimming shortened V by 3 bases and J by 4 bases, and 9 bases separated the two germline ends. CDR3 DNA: TGTGCCAGCAGCTTCATGACTCTAGAGACCCAGTACTTC. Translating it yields CASSFMTLETQYF.

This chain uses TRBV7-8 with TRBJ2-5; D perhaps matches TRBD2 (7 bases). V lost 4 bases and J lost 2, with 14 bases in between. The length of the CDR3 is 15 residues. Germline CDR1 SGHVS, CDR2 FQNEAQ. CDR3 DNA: TGTGCCAGCAGCTCGCCGCGGGGGACACAAGAGACCCAGTACTTC. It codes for CASSSPRGTQETQYF.

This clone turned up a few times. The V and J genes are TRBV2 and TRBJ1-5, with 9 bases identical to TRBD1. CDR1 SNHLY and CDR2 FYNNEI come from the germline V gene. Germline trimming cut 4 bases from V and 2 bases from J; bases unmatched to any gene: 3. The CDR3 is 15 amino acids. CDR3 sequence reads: CASSARTGGNQPQHF. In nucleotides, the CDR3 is TGTGCCAGCAGTGCCCGGACAGGGGGCAATCAGCCCCAGCATTTT.

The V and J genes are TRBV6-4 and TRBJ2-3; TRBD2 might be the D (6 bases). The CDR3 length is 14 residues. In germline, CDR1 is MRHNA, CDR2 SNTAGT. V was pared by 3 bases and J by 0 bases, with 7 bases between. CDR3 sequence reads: CASSERGSTDTQYF. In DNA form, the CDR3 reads TGTGCCAGCAGTGAACGGGGGAGCACAGATACGCAGTATTTT.

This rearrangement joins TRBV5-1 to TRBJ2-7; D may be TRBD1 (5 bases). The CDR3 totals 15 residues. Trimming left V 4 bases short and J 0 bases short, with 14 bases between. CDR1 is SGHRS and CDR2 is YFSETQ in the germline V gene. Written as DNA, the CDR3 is TGCGCCAGCAGCCCCGGGTCAGGGTACTCCTACGAGCAGTACTTC. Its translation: CASSPGSGYSYEQYF.

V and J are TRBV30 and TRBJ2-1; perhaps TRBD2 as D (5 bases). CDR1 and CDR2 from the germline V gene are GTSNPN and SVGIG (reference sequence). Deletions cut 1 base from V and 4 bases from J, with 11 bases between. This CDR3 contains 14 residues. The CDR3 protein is CAWSGSGTYNEQFF. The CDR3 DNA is TGTGCCTGGAGTGGAAGCGGAACGTACAATGAGCAGTTCTTC.

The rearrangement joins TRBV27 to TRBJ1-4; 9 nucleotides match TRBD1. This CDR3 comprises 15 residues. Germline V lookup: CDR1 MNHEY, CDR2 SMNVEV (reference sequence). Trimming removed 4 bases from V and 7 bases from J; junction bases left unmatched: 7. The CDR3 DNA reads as TGTGCCAGCAGTTGGTATGGGACAGGGACTGAAAAACTGTTTTTT. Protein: CASSWYGTGTEKLFF.

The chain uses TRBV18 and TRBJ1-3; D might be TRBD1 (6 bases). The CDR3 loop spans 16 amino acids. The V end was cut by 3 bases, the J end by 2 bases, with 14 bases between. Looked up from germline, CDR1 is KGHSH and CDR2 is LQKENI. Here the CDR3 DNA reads TGTGCCAGCTCACCGACCCCGGGGGGGCCTGGAAACACCATATATTTT. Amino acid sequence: CASSPTPGGPGNTIYF.

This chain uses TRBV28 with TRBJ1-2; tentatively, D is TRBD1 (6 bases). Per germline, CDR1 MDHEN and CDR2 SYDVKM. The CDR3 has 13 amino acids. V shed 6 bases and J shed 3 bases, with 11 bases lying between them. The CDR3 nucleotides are TGTGCCAGCAGGACAGGATTCGACTATGGCTACACCTTC. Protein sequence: CASRTGFDYGYTF.

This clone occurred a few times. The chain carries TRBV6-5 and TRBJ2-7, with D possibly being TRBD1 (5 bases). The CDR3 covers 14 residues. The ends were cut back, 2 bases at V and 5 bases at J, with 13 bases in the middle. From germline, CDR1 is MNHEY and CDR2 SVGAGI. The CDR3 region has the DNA TGTGCCAGCAGTTACGGGGCCTATAGCAACGAGCAGTACTTC. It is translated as CASSYGAYSNEQYF.

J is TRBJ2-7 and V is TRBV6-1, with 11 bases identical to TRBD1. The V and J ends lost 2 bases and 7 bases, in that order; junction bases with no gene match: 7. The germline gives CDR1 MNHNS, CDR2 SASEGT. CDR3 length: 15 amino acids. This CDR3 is CASSEPGTGGREQYF. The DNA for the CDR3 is TGTGCCAGCAGTGAACCCGGGACAGGGGGTCGGGAGCAGTACTTC.

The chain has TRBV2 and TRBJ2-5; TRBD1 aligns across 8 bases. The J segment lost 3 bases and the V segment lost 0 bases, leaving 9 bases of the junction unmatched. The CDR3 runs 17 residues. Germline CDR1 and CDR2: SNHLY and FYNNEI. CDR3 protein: CASSEALSRTGKETQYF. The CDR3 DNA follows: TGTGCCAGCAGTGAAGCGCTTTCACGGACAGGGAAAGAGACCCAGTACTTC.

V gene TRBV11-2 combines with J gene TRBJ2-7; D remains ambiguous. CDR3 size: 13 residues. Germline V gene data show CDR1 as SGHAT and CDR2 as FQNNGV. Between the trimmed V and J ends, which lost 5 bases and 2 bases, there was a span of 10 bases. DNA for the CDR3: TGTGCCAGCAGCCGCGACTGGGCCTACGAGCAGTACTTC. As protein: CASSRDWAYEQYF.

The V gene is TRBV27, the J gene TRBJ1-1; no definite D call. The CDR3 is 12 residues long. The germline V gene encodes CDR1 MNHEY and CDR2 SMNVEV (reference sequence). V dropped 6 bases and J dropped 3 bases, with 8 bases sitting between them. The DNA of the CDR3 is TGTGCCAGCAGGCGGTTGGACACTGAAGCTTTCTTT. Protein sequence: CASRRLDTEAFF.

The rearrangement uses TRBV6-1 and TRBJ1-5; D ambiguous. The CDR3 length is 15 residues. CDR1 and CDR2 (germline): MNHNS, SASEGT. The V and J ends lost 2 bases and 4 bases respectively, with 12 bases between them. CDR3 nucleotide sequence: TGTGCCAGCAGTGAATCTGCGACCATTAATCAGCCCCAGCATTTT. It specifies CASSESATINQPQHF.

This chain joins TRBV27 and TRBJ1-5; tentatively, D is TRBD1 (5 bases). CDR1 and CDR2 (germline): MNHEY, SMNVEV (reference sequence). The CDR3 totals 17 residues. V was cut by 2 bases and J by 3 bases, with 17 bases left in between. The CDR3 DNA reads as TGTGCCAGCAGTTTAATAGCCCGGGACGGTCCCAATCAGCCCCAGCATTTT. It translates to CASSLIARDGPNQPQHF.

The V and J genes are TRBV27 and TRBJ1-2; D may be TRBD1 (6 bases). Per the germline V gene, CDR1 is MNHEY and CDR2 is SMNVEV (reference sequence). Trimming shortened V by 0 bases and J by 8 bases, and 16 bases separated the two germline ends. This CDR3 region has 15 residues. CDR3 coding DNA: TGTGCCAGCAGTTTATCAGGGGGAACTCGTTACGGCTACACCTTC. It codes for CASSLSGGTRYGYTF.

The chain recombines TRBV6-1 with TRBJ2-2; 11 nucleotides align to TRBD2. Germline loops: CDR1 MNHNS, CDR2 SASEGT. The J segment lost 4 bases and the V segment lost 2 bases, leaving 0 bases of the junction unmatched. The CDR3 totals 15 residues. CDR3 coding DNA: TGTGCCAGCAGTGAACTAGCGGGGGGCACCGGGGAGCTGTTTTTT. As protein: CASSELAGGTGELFF.

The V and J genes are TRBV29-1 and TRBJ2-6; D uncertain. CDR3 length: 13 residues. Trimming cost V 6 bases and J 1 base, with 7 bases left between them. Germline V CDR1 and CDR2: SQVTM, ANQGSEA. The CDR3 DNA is TGCAGCGTCGCAGTATCTGGGGCCAACGTCCTGACTTTC. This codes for CSVAVSGANVLTF.

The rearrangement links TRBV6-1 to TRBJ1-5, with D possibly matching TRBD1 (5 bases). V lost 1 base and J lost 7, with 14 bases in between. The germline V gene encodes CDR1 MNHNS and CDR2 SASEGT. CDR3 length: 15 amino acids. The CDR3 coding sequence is TGTGCCAGCAGTGAAGGTGGGCGGGGCAGGCAGCCCCAGCATTTT. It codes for CASSEGGRGRQPQHF.

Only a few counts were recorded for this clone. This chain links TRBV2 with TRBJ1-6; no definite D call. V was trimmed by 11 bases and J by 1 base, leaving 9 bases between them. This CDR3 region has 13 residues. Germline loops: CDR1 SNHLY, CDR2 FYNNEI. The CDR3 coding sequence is TGTGCCCCCGGGAGGTCCTATAATTCACCCCTCCACTTT. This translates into CAPGRSYNSPLHF.

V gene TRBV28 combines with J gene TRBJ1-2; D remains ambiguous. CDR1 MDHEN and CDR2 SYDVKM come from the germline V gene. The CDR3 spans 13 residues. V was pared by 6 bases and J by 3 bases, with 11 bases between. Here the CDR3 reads CASSPQADYGYTF. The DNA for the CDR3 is TGTGCCAGCAGCCCCCAGGCGGACTATGGCTACACCTTC.

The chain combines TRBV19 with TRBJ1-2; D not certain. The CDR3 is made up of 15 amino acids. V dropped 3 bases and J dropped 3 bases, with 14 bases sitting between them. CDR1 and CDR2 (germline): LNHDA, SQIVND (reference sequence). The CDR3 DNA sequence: TGTGCCAGTAGTATCGGAGGAGAGGCATACTATGGCTACACCTTC. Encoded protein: CASSIGGEAYYGYTF. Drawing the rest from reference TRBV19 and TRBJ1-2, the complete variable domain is DGGITQSPKYLFRKEGQNVTLSCEQNLNHDAMYWYRQDPGQGLRLIYYSQIVNDFQKGDIAEGYSVSREKKESFPLTVTSAQKNPTAFYLCASSIGGEAYYGYTFGSGTRLTVV.